This T cell receptor (beta chain) was captured in a study of vaccination and CD4 T cells after COVID-19. In germline, CDR1 is DFQATT, CDR2 SNEGSKA (reference sequence). The length of the CDR3 is 17 residues. Trimming took 3 bases from V and 9 from J; bases not matched to a gene: 16. As regards this clonotype: Antigen: not known.

The Oncomine TCR Beta short-read assay sequenced DNA from cultured CD4+ T cells. One entry per CDR3 protein, called by TCRdb with MiXCR from the PCR reads. The repertoire has almost 20,000 distinct CDR3 sequences, around 42% of them found once; the top ten carry 3%. Stated treatment: approximately nine-day PBMC culture with coronavirus spike peptide pools or control peptides (ViraFEST assay). The sequence was collected from a human donor who had recovered from COVID-19. Sample: CD4+ T cells from blood, cultured in vitro, taken after SARS-CoV-2 vaccination. The chain couples TRBV20-1 to TRBJ2-1; 11 bases fit TRBD2. The CDR3: CSASGGTSGGAGFEQFF. Here the CDR3 DNA reads TGCAGTGCTAGTGGGGGGACTAGCGGCGGAGCAGGCTTTGAGCAGTTCTTC.